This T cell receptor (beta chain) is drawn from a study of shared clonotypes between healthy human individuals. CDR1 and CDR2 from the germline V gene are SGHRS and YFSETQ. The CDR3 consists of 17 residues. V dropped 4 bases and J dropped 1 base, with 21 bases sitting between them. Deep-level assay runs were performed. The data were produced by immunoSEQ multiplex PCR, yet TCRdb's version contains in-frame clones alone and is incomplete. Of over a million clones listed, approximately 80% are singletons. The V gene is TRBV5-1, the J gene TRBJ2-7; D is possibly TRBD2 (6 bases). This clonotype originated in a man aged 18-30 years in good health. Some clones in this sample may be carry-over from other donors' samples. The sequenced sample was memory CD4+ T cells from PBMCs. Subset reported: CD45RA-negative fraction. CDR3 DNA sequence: TGCGCCAGCAGCCCGGGGGTCATGACAGTGCCTTCCTACGAGCAGTACTTC. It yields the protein CASSPGVMTVPSYEQYF.